This TCR beta chain was captured in a study of cytomegalovirus exposure and HLA in healthy donors. Study-wide results and caveats: In a later analysis, parvovirus B19, influenza, CMV and Epstein-Barr virus appeared linked to several top co-occurrence clusters.

Germline loops: CDR1 SGHDT, CDR2 YYEEEE. The V end lost 4 bases, the J end lost 2 bases, and 12 bases lay between the germline ends. This CDR3 spans 14 amino acids. This PCR relied on a set of 60 Vbeta primers and 13 Jbeta primers. TCRdb's table, derived via immunoSEQ multiplex PCR, lists solely in-frame clones and lacks some. The repertoire consists of fewer than 85,000 clones, with around 78% occurring once and the leading ten covering 3% to 3.5%. On this clone itself: Its antigen is not identified.

Each of the donors was a healthy bone marrow donor. The clonotype comes from a man in his forties or fifties in good health and CMV-seronegative. The chain uses TRBV5-6 and TRBJ2-5; D is uncertain. The sample was PBMCs. For the CDR3, the DNA is TGTGCCAGCAGCGAGAGCGCTATGCAAGAGACCCAGTACTTC. This translates into CASSESAMQETQYF.